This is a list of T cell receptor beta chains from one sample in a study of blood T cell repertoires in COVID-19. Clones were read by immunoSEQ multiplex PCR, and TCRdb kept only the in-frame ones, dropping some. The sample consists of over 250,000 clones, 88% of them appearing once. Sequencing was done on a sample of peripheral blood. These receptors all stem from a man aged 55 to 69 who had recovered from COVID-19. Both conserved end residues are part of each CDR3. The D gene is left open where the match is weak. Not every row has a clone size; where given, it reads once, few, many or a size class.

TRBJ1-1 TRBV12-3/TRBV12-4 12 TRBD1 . CASSPRGVEAFF TGTGCCAGCAGCCCCAGGGGGGTCGAAGCTTTCTTT
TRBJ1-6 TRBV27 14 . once CASGKGRDNSPLHF TGTGCCAGCGGAAAAGGGCGGGATAATTCACCCCTCCACTTT
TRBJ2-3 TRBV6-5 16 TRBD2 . CASSYTSSAGQEAQYF TGTGCCAGCAGTTACACGTCCTCAGCGGGGCAGGAAGCGCAGTATTTT
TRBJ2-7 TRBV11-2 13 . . CASGLGGSYEQYF TGTGCCAGCGGTCTTGGGGGGTCCTACGAGCAGTACTTC
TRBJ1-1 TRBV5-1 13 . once CASSRGQNTEAFF TGCGCCAGCAGCAGGGGTCAGAACACTGAAGCTTTCTTT
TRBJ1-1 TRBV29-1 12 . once CSVVDKNTEAFF TGCAGCGTTGTCGACAAGAACACTGAAGCTTTCTTT
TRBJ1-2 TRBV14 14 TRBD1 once CASSRQGANYGYTF TGTGCCAGCAGCCGGCAGGGGGCTAATTATGGCTACACCTTC
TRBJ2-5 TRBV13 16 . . CASSLVGYGDQETQYF TGTGCCAGCAGCTTAGTGGGCTACGGGGACCAAGAGACCCAGTACTTC
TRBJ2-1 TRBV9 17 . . CASSVTAWGRPEDEQFF TGTGCCAGCAGCGTAACGGCGTGGGGGCGACCAGAGGATGAGCAGTTCTTC
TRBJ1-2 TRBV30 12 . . CAWSGSNYGYTF TGTGCCTGGAGTGGGAGTAACTATGGCTACACCTTC
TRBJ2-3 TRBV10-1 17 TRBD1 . CASSESQGAKGTDTQYF TGCGCCAGCAGTGAATCACAGGGGGCGAAAGGCACAGATACGCAGTATTTT
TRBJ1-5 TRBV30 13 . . CAWSVRGIQPQHF TGTGCCTGGAGTGTCCGAGGGATTCAGCCCCAGCATTTT
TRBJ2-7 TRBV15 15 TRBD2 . CATSRALAGSYEQYF TGTGCCACCAGCAGAGCGCTAGCGGGTTCCTACGAGCAGTACTTC
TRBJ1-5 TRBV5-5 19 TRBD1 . CASSLDIRTGGYSNQPQHF TGTGCCAGCAGCTTGGATATTAGAACAGGGGGCTATAGCAATCAGCCCCAGCATTTT
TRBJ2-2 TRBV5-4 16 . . CASSLVKGLDTGELFF TGTGCCAGCAGCTTGGTCAAGGGGTTAGACACCGGGGAGCTGTTTTTT
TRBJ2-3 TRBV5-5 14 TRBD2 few CASTSNVRMGLQYF TGTGCCAGCACTTCGAATGTCCGAATGGGACTACAGTATTTT
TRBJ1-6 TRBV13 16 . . CASSLGGGRRNSPLHF TGTGCCAGCAGCTTAGGAGGCGGGCGACGAAATTCACCCCTCCACTTT
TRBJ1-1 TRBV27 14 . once CASSLKPMNTEAFF TGTGCCAGCAGTTTAAAGCCCATGAACACTGAAGCTTTCTTT
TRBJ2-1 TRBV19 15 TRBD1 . CASSMSTGGVNEQFF TGTGCCAGTAGTATGTCCACAGGGGGCGTGAATGAGCAGTTCTTC
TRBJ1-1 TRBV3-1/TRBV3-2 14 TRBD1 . CASSLGTGGTEAFF TGTGCCAGCAGCCTAGGGACAGGGGGCACTGAAGCTTTCTTT
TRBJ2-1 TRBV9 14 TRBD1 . CASSQRGRENEQFF TGTGCCAGCAGTCAAAGGGGGCGCGAGAATGAGCAGTTCTTC
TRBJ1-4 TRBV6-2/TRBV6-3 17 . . CASSPPLPPDSWEKLFF TGTGCCAGCAGTCCCCCCTTACCGCCGGACTCGTGGGAAAAACTGTTTTTT
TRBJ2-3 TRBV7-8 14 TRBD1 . CASSRQGFADTQYF TGTGCCAGCAGCAGACAGGGTTTCGCAGATACGCAGTATTTT
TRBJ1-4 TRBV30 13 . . CAWSNQELEKLFF TGTGCCTGGAGTAACCAGGAATTGGAAAAACTGTTTTTT
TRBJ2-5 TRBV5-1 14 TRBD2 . CASRTSGAQETQYF TGCGCCAGCAGAACTAGCGGGGCTCAAGAGACCCAGTACTTC
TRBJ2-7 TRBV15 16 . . CATSRDLGSVSYEQYF TGTGCCACCAGCAGAGATCTTGGCTCTGTCTCCTACGAGCAGTACTTC
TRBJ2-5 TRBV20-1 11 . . CSARLGETQYF TGCAGTGCTAGACTAGGAGAGACCCAGTACTTC
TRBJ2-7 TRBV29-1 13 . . CSVGGSSSYEQYF TGCAGCGTTGGAGGGTCGAGCTCCTACGAGCAGTACTTC
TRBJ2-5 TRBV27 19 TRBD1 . CASSSTGGRGLAVGETQYF TGTGCCAGCAGTTCCACAGGGGGCAGGGGGCTAGCGGTCGGTGAGACCCAGTACTTC
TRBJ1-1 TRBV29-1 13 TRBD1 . CSGETQGGTEAFF TGCAGCGGGGAGACACAGGGGGGGACTGAAGCTTTCTTT
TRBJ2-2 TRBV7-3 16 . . CASGSTGTLVTGELFF TGTGCCAGCGGATCAACCGGGACATTGGTAACCGGGGAGCTGTTTTTT
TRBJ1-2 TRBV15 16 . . CATSRDGWGANYGYTF TGTGCCACCAGCAGAGATGGGTGGGGGGCTAACTATGGCTACACCTTC
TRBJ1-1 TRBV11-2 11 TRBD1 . CASSSRGAAFF TGTGCCAGCAGCTCCAGGGGGGCTGCTTTCTTT
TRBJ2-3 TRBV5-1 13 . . CASSLGVADTQYF TGCGCCAGCAGCTTGGGTGTAGCAGATACGCAGTATTTT
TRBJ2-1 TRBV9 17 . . CASSVDPAPNSYNEQFF TGTGCCAGCAGCGTAGACCCAGCGCCTAACTCCTACAATGAGCAGTTCTTC
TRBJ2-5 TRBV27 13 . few CASRGHLQETQYF TGTGCCAGCCGGGGACACCTCCAAGAGACCCAGTACTTC
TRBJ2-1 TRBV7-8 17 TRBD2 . CASSLARGGRSYNEQFF TGTGCCAGCAGCTTAGCGCGGGGGGGGCGGTCGTACAATGAGCAGTTCTTC
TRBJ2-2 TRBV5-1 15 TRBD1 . CASSPGTANTGELFF TGCGCCAGCAGCCCCGGGACAGCGAACACCGGGGAGCTGTTTTTT
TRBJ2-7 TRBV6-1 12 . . CASSEAENEQYF TGTGCCAGCAGTGAAGCTGAGAACGAGCAGTACTTC
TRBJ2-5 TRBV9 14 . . CASSNLGQRETQYF TGTGCCAGCAGCAATTTGGGGCAGAGGGAGACCCAGTACTTC
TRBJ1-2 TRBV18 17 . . CASSPETELLVNYGYTF TGTGCCAGCTCACCTGAAACGGAGCTATTGGTCAACTATGGCTACACCTTC
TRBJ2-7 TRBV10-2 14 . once CASSDLSVSYEQYF TGCGCCAGCAGTGACTTATCGGTTTCCTACGAGCAGTACTTC
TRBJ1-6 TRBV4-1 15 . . CASSQDSQVGWPLHF TGCGCCAGCAGCCAAGATTCACAGGTGGGGTGGCCCCTCCACTTT
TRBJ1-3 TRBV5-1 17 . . CASSLRPTGTIGNTIYF TGCGCCAGCAGCTTGCGCCCTACCGGGACAATCGGAAACACCATATATTTT
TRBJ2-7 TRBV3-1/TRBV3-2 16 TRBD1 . CASSQHRGLSSYEQYF TGTGCCAGCAGCCAACACAGGGGGCTTAGCTCCTACGAGCAGTACTTC
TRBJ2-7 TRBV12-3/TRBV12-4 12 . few CASSFRGYEQYF TGTGCCAGCAGTTTCCGGGGATACGAGCAGTACTTC
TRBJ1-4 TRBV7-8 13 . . CASRLAPREKLFF TGTGCCAGCAGGCTAGCCCCGAGGGAAAAACTGTTTTTT
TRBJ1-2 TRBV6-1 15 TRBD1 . CASSDRDRGAYGYTF TGTGCCAGCAGTGATCGGGACAGGGGGGCCTATGGCTACACCTTC
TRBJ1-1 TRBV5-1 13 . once CASTPLSSSRAFF TGCGCCAGCACGCCCCTAAGTAGTTCTCGAGCTTTCTTT
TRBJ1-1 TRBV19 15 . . CASSMRGLMNTEAFF TGTGCCAGTAGTATGCGGGGCCTAATGAACACTGAAGCTTTCTTT
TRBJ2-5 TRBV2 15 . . CASGPERGRGETQYF TGTGCCAGCGGTCCCGAAAGGGGGAGGGGAGAGACCCAGTACTTC
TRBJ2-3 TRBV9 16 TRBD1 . CASSGQGWVGADTQYF TGTGCCAGCAGCGGACAGGGGTGGGTGGGCGCAGATACGCAGTATTTT
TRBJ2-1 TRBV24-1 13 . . CATSEHREGEQFF TGTGCCACCAGTGAGCACAGGGAGGGTGAGCAGTTCTTC
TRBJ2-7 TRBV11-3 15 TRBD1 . CASSLEGGQGYEQYF TGTGCCAGCAGCTTAGAAGGCGGACAGGGCTACGAGCAGTACTTC
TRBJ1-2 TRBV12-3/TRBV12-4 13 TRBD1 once CASSPDRDRGHTF TGTGCCAGCAGTCCTGACCGGGACAGGGGTCACACCTTC
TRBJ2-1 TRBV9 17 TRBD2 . CASSTRLAGGSVNEQFF TGTGCCAGCAGCACCCGACTAGCGGGGGGTTCAGTGAATGAGCAGTTCTTC
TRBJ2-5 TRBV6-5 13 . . CASSYYGGETQYF TGTGCCAGCAGTTACTATGGGGGGGAGACCCAGTACTTC
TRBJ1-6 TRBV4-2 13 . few CASSPSRSSPLHF TGTGCCAGCAGCCCCTCTCGGAGTTCACCCCTCCACTTT
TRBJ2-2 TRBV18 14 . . CASSPVTNTGELFF TGTGCCAGCTCACCCGTTACGAACACCGGGGAGCTGTTTTTT